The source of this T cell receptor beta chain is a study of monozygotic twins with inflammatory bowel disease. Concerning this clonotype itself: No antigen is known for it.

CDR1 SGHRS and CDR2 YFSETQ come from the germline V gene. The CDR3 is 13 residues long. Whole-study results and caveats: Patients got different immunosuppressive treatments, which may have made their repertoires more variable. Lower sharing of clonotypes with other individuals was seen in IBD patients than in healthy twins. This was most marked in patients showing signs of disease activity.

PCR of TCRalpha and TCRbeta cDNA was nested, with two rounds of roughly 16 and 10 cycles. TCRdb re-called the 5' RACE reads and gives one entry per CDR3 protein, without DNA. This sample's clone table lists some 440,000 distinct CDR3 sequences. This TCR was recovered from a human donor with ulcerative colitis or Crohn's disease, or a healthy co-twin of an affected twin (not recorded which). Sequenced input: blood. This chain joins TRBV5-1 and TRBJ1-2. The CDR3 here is CASSFTGPEGYTF.